This T cell receptor beta chain emerged from a study of blood T cell repertoires in COVID-19. As for the study in general: Samples taken during acute and convalescent COVID-19 were collected in the United States, Italy and Spain. Nucleic acid was either cDNA or gDNA, and it came from T cells, B-cell-depleted T cells, or PBMCs.

How the authors handled the data: Estimated nucleated cell counts came from reference gene primer amplification. Assay: immunoSEQ multiplex PCR; the TCRdb copy retains only in-frame clones and omits some. V, J and clone size are those of that table, while D and trimming were read from the DNA. The data contain around 30,000 clones, roughly 86% of them singletons. Trimming removed 3 bases from V and 3 bases from J, with 6 bases in between. Germline V lookup: CDR1 DFQATT, CDR2 SNEGSKA (reference sequence). The CDR3 is made up of 12 amino acids. The chain carries TRBV20-1 and TRBJ1-5; D is unresolved. The sequenced material came from peripheral blood. This TCR came from a human donor with active COVID-19. The donor label of this sample is uncertain. CDR3 sequence (DNA): TGCAGTGCTAGTCAGTTCAATCAGCCCCAGCATTTT. This codes for CSASQFNQPQHF.